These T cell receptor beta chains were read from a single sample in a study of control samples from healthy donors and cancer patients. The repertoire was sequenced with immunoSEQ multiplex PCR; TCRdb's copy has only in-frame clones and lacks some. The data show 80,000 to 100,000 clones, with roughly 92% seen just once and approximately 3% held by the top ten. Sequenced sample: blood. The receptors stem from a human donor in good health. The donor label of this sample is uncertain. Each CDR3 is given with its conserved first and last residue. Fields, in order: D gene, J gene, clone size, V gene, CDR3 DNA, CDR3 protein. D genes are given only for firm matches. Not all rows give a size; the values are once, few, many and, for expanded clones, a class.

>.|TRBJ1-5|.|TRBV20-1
TGCAGTGCTGGCGACAGTCAGCCCCAGCATTTT
CSAGDSQPQHF
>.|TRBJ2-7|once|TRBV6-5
TGTGCCAGCAGTCCTCGACAGGAACACTACGAGCAGTACTTC
CASSPRQEHYEQYF
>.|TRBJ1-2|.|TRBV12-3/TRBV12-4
TGTGCCAGCACCCGAAGGAGTGATGGCTACACCTTC
CASTRRSDGYTF
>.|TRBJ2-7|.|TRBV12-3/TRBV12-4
TGTGCCAGCAGTTTAGCGTCCTACGAGCAGTACTTC
CASSLASYEQYF
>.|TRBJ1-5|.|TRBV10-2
TGCGCCAGCAGTGCTTTGGGGGCCGGTCAGCCCCAGCATTTT
CASSALGAGQPQHF
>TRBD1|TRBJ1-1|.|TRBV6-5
TGTGCCAGCACCAGGACAGGGGCTGGGAACACTGAAGCTTTCTTT
CASTRTGAGNTEAFF
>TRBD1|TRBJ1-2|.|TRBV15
TGTGCCACCAGCAGATCCAAACCCCCAGGGGGTAGCTATGGCTACACCTTC
CATSRSKPPGGSYGYTF
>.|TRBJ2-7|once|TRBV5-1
TGCGCCAGCAGCTCCACAGGGTTCAGCTACGAGCAGTACTTC
CASSSTGFSYEQYF
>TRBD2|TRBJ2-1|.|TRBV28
TGTGCCAGCAGTAATAGCGGGGGGCCATACAATGAGCAGTTCTTC
CASSNSGGPYNEQFF
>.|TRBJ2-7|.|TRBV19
TGTGCCAGTAGTATGGGCGGCCTCTCCTACGAGCAGTACTTC
CASSMGGLSYEQYF
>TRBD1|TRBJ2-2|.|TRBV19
TGTGCCAGTAGTTCCAGGGGGCTGAGGAACACCGGGGAGCTGTTTTTT
CASSSRGLRNTGELFF
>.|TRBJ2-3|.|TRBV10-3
TGTGCCATCCAGGCCGACAGGGATACGCAGTATTTT
CAIQADRDTQYF